This TCR beta chain was recorded in a study of Graves' ophthalmopathy and Graves' hyperthyroidism. Regarding the study as a whole: Blood also held most thyroid clonotypes expanded above 0.001 frequency.

The authors amplified TCR beta CDR3 regions, and they did so from RNA transcripts for repertoire sequencing. HTBI-primed first-round RT-PCR preceded second-round multiplex PCR. From the multiplex PCR reads, TCRdb called clonotypes with MiXCR, one entry per CDR3 protein. The table has over 450,000 distinct CDR3 sequences, about 15% seen once; the top ten hold over 8%. Trimming took 2 bases from V and 9 from J, leaving 17 bases between them. This CDR3 is 14 amino acids long. Germline V gene data show CDR1 as MNHNS and CDR2 as SASEGT. Of note for this clonotype: Its target is unknown.

Presentation of ophthalmopathy in the donors involved moderate-to-severe activity, CAS ≥3, NOSPECS ≥4 and a duration under 3 months. Other autoimmune disease, uncontrolled infection, pregnancy and lactation led to exclusion. The clonotype originates from a woman under 40 with Graves' ophthalmopathy. The chain couples TRBV6-1 to TRBJ2-7; D unresolved. The sequenced material came from blood. CDR3 protein: CASSELVTVSGQYF. Here the CDR3 DNA reads TGTGCCAGCAGTGAACTCGTCACGGTTAGTGGGCAGTACTTC.